Below, 2 T cell receptor beta chains from the same sample are listed, as sequenced in a study of vaccination effects on CD4 cells after COVID-19. These receptors have no identified antigens. Antigen-specific CD4+ T cells were expanded with viral peptide pools in the ViraFEST assay before sequencing. Having been cultured for around ten days, the cells underwent CD4+ T cell isolation. Two-dose BNT162b2 or mRNA-1273 vaccination was given to participants. Profiled with immunoSEQ multiplex PCR; TCRdb holds only in-frame clones, not every one. This sample has about 69,000 clones, with just under 75% found just once. The sample was CD4+ T cells from PBMCs cultured with HCoV-229E spike peptides, taken after COVID-19 vaccination. These receptors were taken from a human donor who received a COVID-19 vaccine.

The chain joins TRBV27 to TRBJ1-5, with no clear D. The germline V gene encodes CDR1 MNHEY and CDR2 SMNVEV (reference sequence). This CDR3 comprises 14 residues. The ends were cut back, 3 bases at V and 0 bases at J, with 6 bases in the middle. CDR3 protein: CASSFVYSNQPQHF. Written as DNA, the CDR3 is TGTGCCAGCAGTTTCGTCTATAGCAATCAGCCCCAGCATTTT.

CDR3 DNA sequence: TGCGCCAGCAGCCCAAGACTAGCTGCTGGGGAGACCCAGTACTTC. Protein sequence: CASSPRLAAGETQYF. The rearrangement links TRBV5-1 to TRBJ2-5; 7 nucleotides agree with TRBD2. Germline assignment: CDR1 SGHRS and CDR2 YFSETQ. Trimming at V came to 4 bases and at J to 5 bases, leaving 11 bases not matched to a gene. This CDR3 has 15 residues.